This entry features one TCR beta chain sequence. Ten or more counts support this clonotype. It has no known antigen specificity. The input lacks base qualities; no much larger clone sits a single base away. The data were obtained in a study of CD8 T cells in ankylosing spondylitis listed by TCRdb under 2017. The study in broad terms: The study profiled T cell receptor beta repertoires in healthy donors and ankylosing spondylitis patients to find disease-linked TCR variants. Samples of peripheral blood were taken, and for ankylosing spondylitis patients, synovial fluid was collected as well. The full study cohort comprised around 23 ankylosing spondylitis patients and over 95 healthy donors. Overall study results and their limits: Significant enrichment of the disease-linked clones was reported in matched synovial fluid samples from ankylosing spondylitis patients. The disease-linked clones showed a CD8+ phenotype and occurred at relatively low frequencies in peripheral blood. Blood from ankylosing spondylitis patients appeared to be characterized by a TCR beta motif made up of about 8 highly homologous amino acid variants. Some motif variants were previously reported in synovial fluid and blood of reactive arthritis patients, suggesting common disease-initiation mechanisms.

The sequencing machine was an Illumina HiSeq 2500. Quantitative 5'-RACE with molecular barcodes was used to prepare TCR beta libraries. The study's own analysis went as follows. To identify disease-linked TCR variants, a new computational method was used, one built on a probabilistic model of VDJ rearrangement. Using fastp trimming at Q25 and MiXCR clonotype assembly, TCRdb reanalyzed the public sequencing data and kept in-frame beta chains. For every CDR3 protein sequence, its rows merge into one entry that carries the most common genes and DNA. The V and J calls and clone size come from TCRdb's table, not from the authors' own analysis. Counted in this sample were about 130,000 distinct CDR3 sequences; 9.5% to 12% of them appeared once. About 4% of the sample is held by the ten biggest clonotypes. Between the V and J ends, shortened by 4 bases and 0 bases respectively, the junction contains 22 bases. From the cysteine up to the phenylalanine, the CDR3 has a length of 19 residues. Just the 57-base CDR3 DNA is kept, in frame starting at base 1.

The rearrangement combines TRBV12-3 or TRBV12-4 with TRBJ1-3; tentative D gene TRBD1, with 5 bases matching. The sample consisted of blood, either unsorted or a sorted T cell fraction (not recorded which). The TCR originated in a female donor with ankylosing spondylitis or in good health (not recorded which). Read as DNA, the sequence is TGTGCCAGCAGTTGGGGACGGTACGGGCTGATCGTCTCTGGAAACACCATATATTTT. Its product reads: CASSWGRYGLIVSGNTIYF.